The next 21 T cell receptor beta chains were all read from a single sample in a study of lymphopenia after photon versus proton radiotherapy. Using immunoSEQ multiplex PCR, the repertoire was profiled, and TCRdb retains in-frame clones only, with some absent. The repertoire consists of approximately 65,000 clones, with 80% to 90% occurring once and the leading ten covering roughly 10%. The sequencing here drew on peripheral blood, taken from a patient treated with proton-based radiotherapy. All receptors come from an elderly man with esophageal cancer.

The chain is built from TRBV6-5 and TRBJ1-1; a weak D match, TRBD1 (6 bases). The CDR3 spans 12 residues. CDR1 and CDR2 (germline): MNHEY, SVGAGI. V lost 6 bases, J lost 1 base, and 6 bases lay in between. The CDR3 DNA reads as TGTGCCAGCAGACAGGGGAACACTGAAGCTTTCTTT. Encoded protein: CASRQGNTEAFF.

The rearrangement links TRBV4-1 to TRBJ2-7; 12 bases agree with TRBD2. Losses at the gene ends were 4 bases for V and 3 bases for J; bases not matched to a gene: 4. In germline, CDR1 is MGHRA, CDR2 YSYEKL. This CDR3 is built from 15 residues. The DNA of the CDR3 is TGCGCCAGCAGCCCGCGACTAGCGGGGGACTACGAGCAGTACTTC. It is translated as CASSPRLAGDYEQYF.

The chain carries TRBV11-2 and TRBJ1-1, with D hard to call. Trimming cost V 1 base and J 11 bases, with 8 bases left between them. The CDR3 spans 11 residues. The germline CDR1 and CDR2 sequences are SGHAT and FQNNGV. The DNA of the CDR3 is TGTGCCAGCAGCTTAGGACTGGGGGCTTTCTTT. It codes for CASSLGLGAFF.

V usage is TRBV5-6 and J usage is TRBJ2-3, with 12 bases matching TRBD2. Germline loops: CDR1 SGHDT, CDR2 YYEEEE. Germline trimming cut 0 bases from V and 0 bases from J; bases unmatched to any gene: 8. This CDR3 comprises 19 residues. The CDR3 reads CASSLVRLAGGLSTDTQYF. Written as DNA, the CDR3 is TGTGCCAGCAGCTTGGTACGTCTAGCGGGGGGGCTCAGCACAGATACGCAGTATTTT.

The rearrangement joins TRBV4-2 to TRBJ2-1, with D possibly matching TRBD1 (6 bases). From germline, CDR1 is LGHNA and CDR2 YNFKEQ. There are 13 residues in the CDR3. V dropped 1 base and J dropped 15 bases, with 16 bases sitting between them. CDR3 sequence reads: CASSQGGGQPGFF. The DNA for the CDR3 is TGTGCCAGCAGCCAAGGGGGTGGACAGCCCGGGTTCTTC.

This clone was observed once. The J gene is TRBJ2-7, the V gene TRBV15; tentatively, D is TRBD1 (5 bases). The CDR3 runs 15 residues. The V and J ends lost 0 bases and 2 bases respectively, with 11 bases between them. Germline V CDR1 and CDR2: LNHNV, YYDKDF (reference sequence). The CDR3 protein is CATSRDPGNAYEQYF. DNA for the CDR3: TGTGCCACCAGCAGAGACCCAGGGAACGCCTACGAGCAGTACTTC.

By its share, this clone is hyperexpanded. The CDR3 DNA sequence: TGTGCCAGCAGCACAGGGTCTGCCTATGGCTACACCTTC. Translated, it gives CASSTGSAYGYTF. This chain joins TRBV5-6 and TRBJ1-2, with TRBD1 as a possible D gene (6 bases). This CDR3 spans 13 amino acids. CDR1 is SGHDT and CDR2 is YYEEEE in the germline V gene. Trimming removed 4 bases from V and 4 bases from J, with 11 bases in between.

The chain uses TRBV10-3 and TRBJ2-3; D not certain. CDR3 size: 14 residues. Germline V gene data show CDR1 as ENHRY and CDR2 as SYGVKD. Trimming left V 6 bases short and J 2 bases short, with 12 bases between. The CDR3 bases are TGTGCCATCAGCCCCGGTGCGGACACAGATACGCAGTATTTT. Translation: CAISPGADTDTQYF.

The J gene is TRBJ2-7, the V gene TRBV29-1; 7 bases align to TRBD1. From germline, CDR1 is SQVTM and CDR2 ANQGSEA. With V trimmed by 7 bases and J by 3 bases, 6 bases remained unmatched. This CDR3 has 12 residues. The CDR3 nucleotides are TGCAGCGCGAGACGGACAGGCTACGAGCAGTACTTC. Its protein is CSARRTGYEQYF.

This clone was detected once. At one of its ends the junction is not consistent with the germline gene, which may arise from a read error. The V and J genes are TRBV11-2 and TRBJ1-2; D possibly corresponds to TRBD1 (6 bases). The CDR3 consists of 13 residues. CDR1 and CDR2 (germline): SGHAT, FQNNGV. The CDR3 loop is CASSLGGYYGYTF. The CDR3 nucleotides are TGTGCCAGCAGTTTAGGGGGTTACTATGGCTACACCTTC.

The chain combines TRBV5-1 with TRBJ2-3; 7 positions agree with TRBD2. Germline CDR1 SGHRS, CDR2 YFSETQ. This CDR3 is built from 15 residues. Trimming cost V 5 bases and J 2 bases; bases outside gene matches: 8. The CDR3 here is CASRAGGLVTDTQYF. The CDR3 DNA follows: TGCGCCAGCAGGGCGGGTGGACTAGTCACAGATACGCAGTATTTT.

The V and J genes are TRBV7-3 and TRBJ2-1; 8 bases match TRBD1. This CDR3 is built from 15 residues. Losses at the gene ends were 2 bases for V and 4 bases for J; bases not matched to a gene: 4. Germline CDR1 SGHTA, CDR2 FQGTGA. CDR3 residues: CASSLGQGFYNEQFF. The CDR3 nucleotides are TGTGCCAGCAGCTTAGGACAGGGTTTTTACAATGAGCAGTTCTTC.

V and J are TRBV4-1 and TRBJ2-7; 11 bases are a match to TRBD2. Germline V lookup: CDR1 MGHRA, CDR2 YSYEKL. The CDR3 totals 16 residues. V trimming: 5 bases; J trimming: 0 bases; junction bases outside the gene matches: 6. DNA of the CDR3: TGCGCCAGCAGCAGACTAGCGGGGATCACCTCCTACGAGCAGTACTTC. Residues: CASSRLAGITSYEQYF.

As for this clone: One junction end does not reproduce the germline sequence, and a read error may be involved. CDR3 sequence reads: CASSLVSGRTGGKRVF. The DNA for the CDR3 is TGCGCCAGCAGCTTGGTGTCTGGGCGAACCGGGGGAAAACGGGTTTTT. The chain links TRBV5-1 to TRBJ1-4, with D perhaps TRBD1 (5 bases). The CDR3 has 16 amino acids. In germline, CDR1 is SGHRS, CDR2 YFSETQ.

The rearrangement links TRBV4-3 to TRBJ2-3, with 8 bases matching TRBD2. This CDR3 contains 15 residues. Trimming cost V 0 bases and J 1 base; bases outside gene matches: 0. CDR1 and CDR2 from the germline V gene are LGHNA and YSLEER. The CDR3: CASSQELAGTDTQYF. Here the CDR3 DNA reads TGCGCCAGCAGCCAAGAACTAGCGGGCACAGATACGCAGTATTTT.

The chain uses TRBV19 and TRBJ1-2; 9 nucleotides agree with TRBD1. V shed 3 bases and J 5 bases; nucleotides not matched to a gene: 19. Germline values: CDR1 LNHDA, CDR2 SQIVND (reference sequence). The CDR3 totals 19 residues. CDR3 nucleotide sequence: TGTGCCAGTAGTATTTTATGGGGACAGGGAGTCGGTACGCGATATGGCTACACCTTC. This gives the protein CASSILWGQGVGTRYGYTF.

The V call is TRBV4-1, the J call TRBJ1-5; D unresolved. Germline V gene sequence: CDR1 MGHRA, CDR2 YSYEKL. V dropped 1 base and J dropped 7 bases, with 8 bases sitting between them. The CDR3 has 13 residues. The CDR3 DNA follows: TGCGCCAGCAGCCAAGTTTATTTCCAGCCCCAGCATTTT. It codes for CASSQVYFQPQHF.

The chain carries TRBV11-1 and TRBJ2-7, with D perhaps given as TRBD1 or TRBD2 (5 bases each). The CDR3 contains 16 residues. Trimming left V 5 bases short and J 2 bases short, with 19 bases between. CDR1 and CDR2 from the germline V gene are SGHAT and FQDESV (reference sequence). The CDR3 is CASSRARDLFTYEQYF. Written as DNA, the CDR3 is TGTGCCAGCAGCCGAGCCCGGGACCTCTTCACCTACGAGCAGTACTTC.

V and J are TRBV4-1 and TRBJ2-7, with D maybe TRBD1 (6 bases). V was shortened by 5 bases and J by 0 bases, with 8 bases between the two germline ends. The CDR3 spans 13 residues. Germline V gives CDR1 MGHRA, CDR2 YSYEKL. CDR3 bases: TGCGCCAGCAGCTGGGACACCTCCTACGAGCAGTACTTC. Translation: CASSWDTSYEQYF.

CDR3 sequence: CASRGGPGNQPQHF. CDR3 bases: TGTGCCAGCAGGGGGGGGCCGGGGAATCAGCCCCAGCATTTT. The chain links TRBV2 to TRBJ1-5; tentative D call: TRBD1 (6 bases). The V gene lost 6 bases and the J gene lost 4 bases, with 13 bases spanning the gap. Per the germline V gene, CDR1 is SNHLY and CDR2 is FYNNEI. This CDR3 comprises 14 residues.

The table lists this clone with a few counts. The chain is built from TRBV11-2 and TRBJ2-5; 12 bases agree with TRBD1. With V trimmed by 6 bases and J by 2 bases, 10 bases remained unmatched. The CDR3 consists of 17 residues. CDR1 SGHAT and CDR2 FQNNGV come from the germline V gene. CDR3 DNA sequence: TGTGCCAGCAGACGGGGACAGGGGGCCTACTCGCAAGAGACCCAGTACTTC. Translated: CASRRGQGAYSQETQYF. The full variable domain, rest sourced from reference TRBV11-2 and TRBJ2-5, is EAGVAQSPRYKIIEKRQSVAFWCNPISGHATLYWYQQILGQGPKLLIQFQNNGVVDDSQLPKDRFSAERLKGVDSTLKIQPAKLEDSAVYLCASRRGQGAYSQETQYFGPGTRLLVL.